These T cell receptor beta chains were read from a single sample in a study of cytomegalovirus exposure and HLA in healthy donors. Here immunoSEQ multiplex PCR was the method, and the copy in TCRdb shows in-frame clones only, minus some. The repertoire holds 150,000 to 200,000 clones, with more than 60% as singletons. The sequenced sample consisted of PBMCs. The receptors originated from a man aged 18 to 30 in good health and CMV-seronegative. The CDR3 runs from the conserved cysteine through the conserved F or W. The order of the fields is CDR3 protein, V gene, CDR3 length, D gene, J gene. The D gene is left open where the match is weak.

CDR3 protein: CASSWILTGGVVEQYF
V gene: TRBV5-6
CDR3 length: 16
D gene: TRBD1
J gene: TRBJ2-7

CDR3 protein: CASSLDGGQTYGYTF
V gene: TRBV11-3
CDR3 length: 15
D gene: .
J gene: TRBJ1-2

CDR3 protein: CASSLLYTEAFF
V gene: TRBV7-9
CDR3 length: 12
D gene: .
J gene: TRBJ1-1

CDR3 protein: CASSLGGAITTDTQYF
V gene: TRBV5-1
CDR3 length: 16
D gene: .
J gene: TRBJ2-3

CDR3 protein: CASSSPGTGGGEQYF
V gene: TRBV7-3
CDR3 length: 15
D gene: TRBD1
J gene: TRBJ2-7

CDR3 protein: CASKVISGPNNEQFF
V gene: TRBV7-9
CDR3 length: 15
D gene: .
J gene: TRBJ2-1

CDR3 protein: CASSNIPVVAQYF
V gene: TRBV5-6
CDR3 length: 13
D gene: .
J gene: TRBJ2-5

CDR3 protein: CASTRISYEQYF
V gene: TRBV2
CDR3 length: 12
D gene: .
J gene: TRBJ2-7

CDR3 protein: CASKPYGSGGYTF
V gene: TRBV2
CDR3 length: 13
D gene: .
J gene: TRBJ1-2

CDR3 protein: CASSLGGSGSSYEQYF
V gene: TRBV7-9
CDR3 length: 16
D gene: TRBD2
J gene: TRBJ2-7

CDR3 protein: CAWSVRDSTLRQYF
V gene: TRBV30
CDR3 length: 14
D gene: .
J gene: TRBJ2-7

CDR3 protein: CATSVRGRGDYGYTF
V gene: TRBV15
CDR3 length: 15
D gene: TRBD1
J gene: TRBJ1-2

CDR3 protein: CSSSTQGYEQYF
V gene: TRBV7-9
CDR3 length: 12
D gene: .
J gene: TRBJ2-7

CDR3 protein: CASSPLGGNYGYTF
V gene: TRBV19
CDR3 length: 14
D gene: .
J gene: TRBJ1-2

CDR3 protein: CASSAGTGGLVNYGYTF
V gene: TRBV9
CDR3 length: 17
D gene: .
J gene: TRBJ1-2

CDR3 protein: CAISDGGGADEQFF
V gene: TRBV10-3
CDR3 length: 14
D gene: TRBD2
J gene: TRBJ2-1

CDR3 protein: CASSQGVGSSYNEQFF
V gene: TRBV4-2
CDR3 length: 16
D gene: .
J gene: TRBJ2-1

CDR3 protein: CASSGQGAGRQETQYF
V gene: TRBV5-1
CDR3 length: 16
D gene: TRBD1
J gene: TRBJ2-5

CDR3 protein: CASSPFVTGRDTQYF
V gene: TRBV18
CDR3 length: 15
D gene: .
J gene: TRBJ2-3

CDR3 protein: CASSVVAGQGATGELFF
V gene: TRBV9
CDR3 length: 17
D gene: TRBD1
J gene: TRBJ2-2

CDR3 protein: CASSPPAGGRNEQFF
V gene: TRBV13
CDR3 length: 15
D gene: TRBD2
J gene: TRBJ2-1

CDR3 protein: CAKRTGGPYNSPLHF
V gene: TRBV27
CDR3 length: 15
D gene: TRBD1
J gene: TRBJ1-6

CDR3 protein: CATSSGGRGTNEKLFF
V gene: TRBV15
CDR3 length: 16
D gene: .
J gene: TRBJ1-4

CDR3 protein: CASSPGGSEQFF
V gene: TRBV27
CDR3 length: 12
D gene: .
J gene: TRBJ2-1

CDR3 protein: CASSPGAVEDEQYF
V gene: TRBV5-1
CDR3 length: 14
D gene: .
J gene: TRBJ2-3

CDR3 protein: CASSLGGPQYF
V gene: TRBV11-2
CDR3 length: 11
D gene: .
J gene: TRBJ2-5

CDR3 protein: CAWSVDRTDFGNTIYF
V gene: TRBV30
CDR3 length: 16
D gene: .
J gene: TRBJ1-3

CDR3 protein: CASSQRGSGNTIYF
V gene: TRBV7-8
CDR3 length: 14
D gene: .
J gene: TRBJ1-3

CDR3 protein: CASSTWTGTNSPLHF
V gene: TRBV27
CDR3 length: 15
D gene: TRBD1
J gene: TRBJ1-6

CDR3 protein: CASSIRLAGPSTDTQYF
V gene: TRBV19
CDR3 length: 17
D gene: TRBD2
J gene: TRBJ2-3

CDR3 protein: CASIPSPAWGGRDTQYF
V gene: TRBV7-9
CDR3 length: 17
D gene: .
J gene: TRBJ2-3

CDR3 protein: CASSPRGGREEETQYF
V gene: TRBV7-9
CDR3 length: 16
D gene: .
J gene: TRBJ2-5

CDR3 protein: CAWSEDSIPYEQYF
V gene: TRBV30
CDR3 length: 14
D gene: .
J gene: TRBJ2-7

CDR3 protein: CASSFGPAQFF
V gene: TRBV7-2
CDR3 length: 11
D gene: .
J gene: TRBJ2-1

CDR3 protein: CAGTGRSSYEQYF
V gene: TRBV30
CDR3 length: 13
D gene: TRBD2
J gene: TRBJ2-7